This TCR beta chain emerged from a study of blood T cell repertoires in COVID-19. In the study overall: T cells, B-cell-depleted T cells, or PBMCs provided the cDNA or gDNA that served as material.

Authors' processing steps: Amplification of reference gene primers provided the estimated nucleated cell counts. Sequencing was performed with immunoSEQ multiplex PCR; in TCRdb, only in-frame clones are kept and a portion is missing. That table is the source of V, J and clone size, and D and trimming were worked out from the DNA. Of more than 150,000 clones listed, over 75% were seen once; the top ten hold roughly 14%. The CDR3 runs 13 residues. Germline V gene lookup returns CDR1 SGHNT and CDR2 YYREEE (reference sequence). V trimming: 4 bases; J trimming: 2 bases; junction bases outside the gene matches: 2.

This clonotype was obtained from a man aged 50-60 years who had recovered from COVID-19. Sequenced material: peripheral blood. The V and J genes are TRBV5-4 and TRBJ2-5, with 7 bases lining up with TRBD1. CDR3 loop: CASSRTGQETQYF. Here the CDR3 DNA reads TGTGCCAGCAGCCGGACAGGTCAAGAGACCCAGTACTTC.